A selection of T cell receptor beta chains follows, all from one sample in a study of metastatic and nonmetastatic thyroid tumors. Using MiXCR, TCRdb reanalyzed the PCR reads. The sample holds some 19,000 clones, just over 25% seen once. Sequences were obtained from blood. The receptors here all came from a male donor with papillary thyroid cancer or a benign thyroid nodule (not recorded which). Some clones in this sample may be carry-over from other donors' samples. The CDR3 runs from the conserved cysteine through the conserved F or W. D genes are given only for firm matches. Expanded clones get a size class; other rows say once, few or many, or leave the size out.

D | size | J | V | length | CDR3 | DNA
TRBD1 | medium-sized | TRBJ1-6 | TRBV18 | 14 | CASSPGTDNSPLHF | TGTGCCAGCTCACCAGGGACAGATAATTCACCCCTCCACTTT
. | few | TRBJ2-1 | TRBV6-1 | 15 | CASSEGSPRISEQFF | TGTGCCAGCAGTGAAGGTAGCCCTCGCATCTCTGAGCAGTTCTTC
. | . | TRBJ1-2 | TRBV7-8 | 16 | CASSPRGNRVDYGYTF | TGTGCCAGCAGCCCACGGGGGAACAGGGTGGACTATGGCTACACCTTC
TRBD2 | few | TRBJ2-5 | TRBV20-1 | 15 | CSARDWGLGDETQYF | TGCAGTGCTAGAGATTGGGGACTAGGAGACGAGACCCAGTACTTC
TRBD1 | medium-sized | TRBJ1-2 | TRBV5-6 | 15 | CASSGDGTGGYGYTF | TGTGCCAGCAGCGGGGACGGGACAGGGGGTTATGGCTACACCTTC
. | medium-sized | TRBJ1-2 | TRBV6-5 | 16 | CASSYSRRQVVYGYTF | TGTGCCAGCAGTTACTCTAGGAGACAAGTAGTCTATGGCTACACCTTC
TRBD2 | once | TRBJ2-7 | TRBV4-2 | 16 | CASIADGLAGSYEQYF | TGTGCCAGCATAGCAGACGGACTAGCCGGCTCCTACGAGCAGTACTTC
. | . | TRBJ2-7 | TRBV4-1 | 20 | CASSQSPLGHGLLSSYEQYF | TGCGCCAGCAGCCAGAGCCCCCTGGGACACGGGCTCCTGAGCTCCTACGAGCAGTACTTC
. | medium-sized | TRBJ2-2 | TRBV11-2 | 13 | CASSFGYTGELFF | TGTGCCAGCAGCTTTGGATACACCGGGGAGCTGTTTTTT
. | . | TRBJ2-3 | TRBV3-1 | 17 | CASSQDSGAGLTDTQYF | TGTGCCAGCAGCCAAGATAGTGGCGCGGGGCTAACGGATACGCAGTATTTT
. | few | TRBJ2-7 | TRBV20-1 | 14 | CSAPMGRAPYEQYF | TGCAGTGCCCCCATGGGGAGAGCTCCCTACGAGCAGTACTTC
TRBD1 | . | TRBJ2-7 | TRBV11-1 | 15 | CASSPRTGGGDEQYF | TGTGCCAGCAGCCCGCGGACAGGGGGAGGGGACGAGCAGTACTTC
TRBD1 | . | TRBJ2-7 | TRBV7-6 | 13 | CASSLAAGGEQYF | TGTGCCAGCAGCTTAGCGGCAGGGGGCGAGCAGTACTTC
. | many | TRBJ1-6 | TRBV10-3 | 15 | CAISDFGGRHSPLHF | TGTGCCATCAGTGATTTCGGGGGCAGGCATTCACCCCTCCACTTT
. | . | TRBJ1-6 | TRBV10-1 | 12 | CASSEDRSPLHF | TGCGCCAGCAGCGAGGACAGATCACCCCTCCACTTT
. | medium-sized | TRBJ2-1 | TRBV2 | 15 | CASSEGQPSYNEQFF | TGTGCCAGCAGTGAAGGGCAGCCATCCTACAATGAGCAGTTCTTC
. | many | TRBJ1-2 | TRBV5-6 | 13 | CASRLTENYGYTF | TGTGCCAGCAGATTGACAGAGAACTATGGCTACACCTTC
. | . | TRBJ1-2 | TRBV30 | 15 | CAWRPRTGPIYGYTF | TGTGCCTGGAGACCCCGGACGGGACCGATCTATGGCTACACCTTC
TRBD2 | few | TRBJ2-1 | TRBV2 | 15 | CASRGLAGSYNEQFF | TGTGCCAGCAGAGGACTAGCGGGTTCCTACAATGAGCAGTTCTTC
TRBD2 | medium-sized | TRBJ2-3 | TRBV12-3/TRBV12-4 | 16 | CASSPTSGASTDTQYF | TGTGCCAGCAGTCCGACTAGCGGTGCTAGCACAGATACGCAGTATTTT
. | few | TRBJ1-2 | TRBV5-5 | 14 | CASSLAGPLYGYTF | TGTGCCAGCAGCTTGGCAGGGCCCCTCTATGGCTACACCTTC
. | few | TRBJ2-3 | TRBV6-4 | 15 | CASSSTSQHTDTQYF | TGTGCCAGCAGTTCTACTTCTCAACACACAGATACGCAGTATTTT
. | . | TRBJ1-2 | TRBV28 | 13 | CASSFGGPKSYTF | TGTGCCAGCAGTTTCGGCGGCCCTAAGAGCTACACCTTC
. | . | TRBJ1-1 | TRBV11-3 | 14 | CASSLGGTVTEAFF | TGTGCCAGCAGCTTAGGGGGGACCGTTACTGAAGCTTTCTTT
TRBD1 | medium-sized | TRBJ1-5 | TRBV19 | 15 | CASSSDRVSNQPQHF | TGTGCCAGTAGTAGTGACAGGGTAAGCAATCAGCCCCAGCATTTT
TRBD1 | many | TRBJ2-7 | TRBV20-1 | 14 | CSVTNPGQSYEQYF | TGCAGTGTCACAAACCCGGGACAGAGCTACGAGCAGTACTTC
. | few | TRBJ2-1 | TRBV15 | 13 | CATSRDHRGEQFF | TGTGCCACCAGCAGAGATCACCGGGGTGAGCAGTTCTTC
. | . | TRBJ2-7 | TRBV20-1 | 11 | CSARLAEGEYF | TGCAGTGCTCGCCTAGCGGAGGGGGAGTACTTC
. | medium-sized | TRBJ1-5 | TRBV27 | 13 | CASSLAWNQPQHF | TGTGCCAGCAGTTTAGCGTGGAATCAGCCCCAGCATTTT
. | few | TRBJ1-3 | TRBV6-1 | 14 | CASSRTGGTNTIYF | TGTGCCAGCAGCCGGACTGGGGGTACAAACACCATATATTTT
. | many | TRBJ2-3 | TRBV10-3 | 13 | CAIREQGTDTQYF | TGTGCCATCAGGGAGCAGGGCACAGATACGCAGTATTTT
TRBD1 | . | TRBJ2-7 | TRBV30 | 13 | CAWSADRVREQYF | TGTGCCTGGAGTGCAGACAGGGTCCGCGAGCAGTACTTC
. | . | TRBJ1-1 | TRBV5-1 | 14 | CASSFRQLNTEAFF | TGCGCCAGCAGCTTCAGACAGCTGAACACTGAAGCTTTCTTT
TRBD2 | medium-sized | TRBJ2-1 | TRBV7-9 | 13 | CASSLSGSYEQFF | TGTGCCAGCAGCCTTAGCGGGAGTTATGAGCAGTTCTTC
. | medium-sized | TRBJ2-3 | TRBV7-2 | 13 | CASSLGPTDTQYF | TGTGCCAGCAGCTTAGGCCCCACAGATACGCAGTATTTT
TRBD2 | . | TRBJ2-1 | TRBV19 | 13 | CASSTSGRAKGFF | TGTGCCAGTTCGACTAGCGGGAGGGCCAAGGGTTTCTTC
. | few | TRBJ2-1 | TRBV2 | 17 | CAVPPPLGVQVRNEQFF | TGTGCCGTTCCCCCCCCGCTAGGGGTCCAAGTACGCAATGAGCAGTTCTTC
. | . | TRBJ2-2 | TRBV9 | 12 | CAIRQETGELFF | TGTGCAATCAGGCAGGAAACCGGGGAGCTGTTTTTT
. | . | TRBJ2-7 | TRBV3-1 | 13 | CASSLRSGSEQYF | TGTGCCAGCAGCCTCCGATCCGGGTCCGAGCAGTACTTC
. | . | TRBJ2-6 | TRBV5-1 | 15 | CASKPGATGANVLTF | TGCGCCAGCAAACCAGGGGCTACGGGGGCCAACGTCCTGACTTTC
TRBD1 | few | TRBJ2-1 | TRBV6-5 | 16 | CASSYSGTGRGNEQFF | TGTGCCAGCAGTTACTCTGGGACAGGGAGAGGCAATGAGCAGTTCTTC
TRBD1 | medium-sized | TRBJ2-2 | TRBV5-1 | 16 | CASSKGAYANTGELFF | TGCGCCAGCAGTAAGGGGGCTTACGCGAACACCGGGGAGCTGTTTTTT
. | medium-sized | TRBJ2-2 | TRBV20-1 | 14 | CSASRVYGTGELFF | TGCAGTGCTAGTAGGGTGTATGGCACCGGGGAGCTGTTTTTT
TRBD2 | . | TRBJ2-3 | TRBV3-1 | 17 | CASSHRTSGRSTDTQYF | TGTGCCAGCAGCCATAGGACTAGCGGACGCAGCACAGATACGCAGTATTTT
. | few | TRBJ2-1 | TRBV27 | 16 | CASSLLSAGANNEQFF | TGTGCCAGCAGTTTACTGAGCGCAGGGGCTAACAATGAGCAGTTCTTC
TRBD1 | . | TRBJ1-2 | TRBV2 | 14 | CASTLGGGAYGYTF | TGTGCCAGCACCCTTGGAGGGGGCGCGTATGGCTACACCTTC
TRBD2 | . | TRBJ2-1 | TRBV5-1 | 15 | CASSSSGSGNNEQFF | TGCGCCAGCAGCTCGAGCGGGAGTGGGAACAATGAGCAGTTCTTC
. | few | TRBJ2-3 | TRBV27 | 17 | CASRRTGVAWSTDTQYF | TGTGCCAGCAGACGAACTGGGGTGGCGTGGAGCACAGATACGCAGTATTTT
TRBD1 | . | TRBJ1-2 | TRBV12-3/TRBV12-4 | 14 | CASSTRLGQDGYTF | TGTGCCAGCAGTACGCGCCTCGGACAGGATGGCTACACCTTC
. | many | TRBJ2-3 | TRBV5-4 | 13 | CASRPQGSDTQYF | TGTGCCAGCAGACCTCAGGGGAGCGATACGCAGTATTTT
. | many | TRBJ1-1 | TRBV19 | 14 | CASSFATSPGGAFF | TGTGCCAGTAGTTTTGCCACCTCCCCCGGGGGAGCTTTCTTT
TRBD1 | many | TRBJ2-3 | TRBV11-3 | 14 | CASSSTGATDTQYF | TGTGCCAGCAGCTCGACAGGGGCGACAGATACGCAGTATTTT
TRBD2 | . | TRBJ2-3 | TRBV4-3 | 15 | CASSQEGRGADTQYF | TGCGCCAGCAGCCAAGAGGGGAGGGGCGCAGATACGCAGTATTTT